A selection of T cell receptor beta chains follows, all from one sample in a study of T cell repertoires in cytomegalovirus infection. TCRdb re-called the reads through MiXCR, storing one row per CDR3 protein. In the table there are 150,000 to 200,000 distinct CDR3 sequences, about a sixth of which are singletons. Input material: CD8+ T cells from PBMCs. Every receptor here comes from a human donor in good health (CMV status not recorded). Some clones in this sample may be carry-over from other donors' samples. The CDR3 runs from the conserved cysteine through the conserved F or W. A D gene is named only where the DNA matches it firmly. The size of a clone is reported for some rows only, either as once, few or many, or as a class for expanded clones.

D | J | V | size | DNA | CDR3
. | TRBJ2-5 | TRBV12-3/TRBV12-4 | many | TGCGCCAGCAGCCTAGGGGAGACCCAGTACTTC | CASSLGETQYF
. | TRBJ1-5 | TRBV7-7 | many | TGTGCCAGCAGCTTAAGTTATAGCAATCAGCCCCAGCATTTT | CASSLSYSNQPQHF
TRBD1 | TRBJ1-5 | TRBV7-9 | . | TGTGCCAGCAGCGCAGACAGGGATGTTCAGCCCCAGCATTTT | CASSADRDVQPQHF
. | TRBJ2-1 | TRBV27 | many | TGTGCCAGCAGTTTGTACAATGAGCAGTTCTTC | CASSLYNEQFF
TRBD2 | TRBJ2-3 | TRBV12-3/TRBV12-4 | . | TGTGCCAGCAGTTCCCGATGGGCGGGGGACCCGGGGGATACGCAGTATTTT | CASSSRWAGDPGDTQYF
. | TRBJ1-1 | TRBV6-6 | . | TGTGCCAGCAGTTACGATCGGGGGCCGAACACTGAAGCTTTCTTT | CASSYDRGPNTEAFF
TRBD1 | TRBJ1-2 | TRBV10-3 | . | TGTGCCATCAGTGAGTCGACAGGGGGCGGTTATGGCTACACCTTC | CAISESTGGGYGYTF
. | TRBJ2-7 | TRBV7-2 | few | TGTGCCAGCAGCTTGGGGGCCCAGGGCTACGAGCAGTACTTC | CASSLGAQGYEQYF
. | TRBJ1-5 | TRBV7-2 | few | TGTGCCAGCAGCTTAGTACCCCAGAGTCATCAGCCCCAGCATTTT | CASSLVPQSHQPQHF
. | TRBJ1-5 | TRBV4-2 | few | TGTGCCAGCAGCCCAGGCTGGGACGGAAATCAGCCCCAGCATTTT | CASSPGWDGNQPQHF
. | TRBJ2-1 | TRBV7-8 | . | TGTGCCAGCAGCTTTCCGGGACCTTACAATGAGCAGTTCTTC | CASSFPGPYNEQFF
. | TRBJ2-1 | TRBV7-9 | few | TGTGCCAGCAGCCCCCGAGCGGTCTACAATGAGCAGTTCTTC | CASSPRAVYNEQFF
. | TRBJ1-5 | TRBV28 | few | TGTGCCAGCAGTTCCCCTCAGACGGATAGCAATCAGCCCCAGCATTTT | CASSSPQTDSNQPQHF
. | TRBJ2-6 | TRBV28 | few | TGTGCCAGCAGTTTACGGCGGTCTGGGGCCAACGTCCTGACTTTC | CASSLRRSGANVLTF
TRBD1 | TRBJ1-1 | TRBV7-9 | many | TGTGCCAGCAGCCTGGGACAGGGATTGAACACTGAAGCTTTCTTT | CASSLGQGLNTEAFF
TRBD2 | TRBJ2-1 | TRBV10-3 | few | TGTGCCATCAGATCTAGCGGGGGGGGCCTTGAGCAGTTCTTC | CAIRSSGGGLEQFF
. | TRBJ2-5 | TRBV20-1 | few | TGCAGTGCTCCCCGCGGAAGGGGCTGGCAAGAGACCCAGTACTTC | CSAPRGRGWQETQYF
. | TRBJ2-3 | TRBV10-3 | few | TGTGCCATCACGGAGGAAGCTAGCACAGATACGCAGTATTTT | CAITEEASTDTQYF
. | TRBJ2-5 | TRBV7-8 | . | TGTGCCAGCCGGGGGCAAGAGACCCAGTACTTC | CASRGQETQYF
. | TRBJ1-5 | TRBV7-2 | few | TGTGCCACCTCGGGGGTGGAAAATCAGCCCCAGCATTTT | CATSGVENQPQHF
. | TRBJ2-1 | TRBV28 | . | TGTGCCAGCAGTTTAGTAGAGCAGTTCTTC | CASSLVEQFF
. | TRBJ2-1 | TRBV7-6 | . | TGTGCCAGCAGCGGGCAGGACCCATACAATGAGCAGTTCTTC | CASSGQDPYNEQFF
. | TRBJ2-7 | TRBV7-2 | few | TGTGCCAGCAGCTTAGGAGTGGGGGGAGCGTACGAGCAGTACTTC | CASSLGVGGAYEQYF
. | TRBJ2-1 | TRBV27 | . | TGTGCCAGCAGACCGGGTCCCCGGAGAAATGAGCAGTTCTTC | CASRPGPRRNEQFF
TRBD1 | TRBJ1-4 | TRBV7-9 | . | TGTGCCAGCAGACCTCCGGGACAGGGATCGGCAACTAATGAAAAACTGTTTTTT | CASRPPGQGSATNEKLFF
. | TRBJ2-1 | TRBV7-2 | many | TGTGCCAGCAGCTTAGTCGAGGGGCTAAGTGGTAGGGGTGAGCAGTTCTTC | CASSLVEGLSGRGEQFF
TRBD1 | TRBJ2-1 | TRBV6-1 | few | TGTGCCAGCAGTCCCGGGACAGGGACTGAGCAGTTCTTC | CASSPGTGTEQFF
. | TRBJ2-3 | TRBV28 | . | TGTGCCTCTCAAAGGATTAGCACAGATACGCAGTATTTT | CASQRISTDTQYF
. | TRBJ2-6 | TRBV27 | few | TGTGCCAGCAGTTTAACAGGATTCTCTGGGGCCAACGTCCTGACTTTC | CASSLTGFSGANVLTF
TRBD1 | TRBJ1-1 | TRBV7-9 | many | TGTGCCAGCAGGCCTCCTACAGGGGTTAACACTGAAGCTTTCTTT | CASRPPTGVNTEAFF
. | TRBJ2-7 | TRBV7-9 | . | TGTGCCAGCAGCTCCGAAATGCTAGGGTACGAGCAGTACTTC | CASSSEMLGYEQYF
TRBD1 | TRBJ2-3 | TRBV7-9 | few | TGTGCCAGCAGTCACGGGACAGACCTAACCAGAGCGCAGTATTTT | CASSHGTDLTRAQYF
. | TRBJ1-6 | TRBV4-3 | . | TGCGCCAGCAGCCAAGACCCCCCTTCACCCCTCCACTTT | CASSQDPPSPLHF
TRBD2 | TRBJ2-5 | TRBV27 | . | TGTGCCAGCAGTTTCCACGGACTAGCGGGGGGCCAAGAGACCCAGTACTTC | CASSFHGLAGGQETQYF
. | TRBJ2-5 | TRBV12-3/TRBV12-4 | few | TGTGCCAGCAGGCGGCGAGGGGCCCAAGAGACCCAGTACTTC | CASRRRGAQETQYF
TRBD1 | TRBJ1-1 | TRBV6-5 | . | TGTGCCAGCAGTTATCGCTTACCAAGGAGGACAGGGGGAGACACTGAAGCTTTCTTT | CASSYRLPRRTGGDTEAFF